Listed below are T cell receptor beta chains from one sample, sequenced in a study of radiation and T cells in renal cell carcinoma. Libraries were prepared by immunoSEQ multiplex PCR; TCRdb keeps only in-frame clonotypes and omits some of them. The sample lists more than 120,000 clones, about 86% seen once, with around 17% in the top ten. This specimen consisted of blood, obtained from a patient whose treatment included radiotherapy and nephrectomy. The receptor set was obtained from a woman aged 45-65 years with renal cell carcinoma. Each CDR3 is given with its conserved first and last residue. The D gene is left open where the match is weak. A clone size is listed for some rows: how often the clone was seen (once, few, many), or a class if it is expanded.

TRBJ1-1,TRBV9,-,14,-,TGTGCCAGCAGCGTTCCGGGAAGGAACACTGAAGCTTTCTTT,CASSVPGRNTEAFF
TRBJ1-3,TRBV28,TRBD1,17,-,TGTGCCAGCAGTCCCAAACTGGACAGGGGGCCTGGAAACACCATATATTTT,CASSPKLDRGPGNTIYF
TRBJ2-5,TRBV7-2,-,15,-,TGTGCCAGCAGCTTAGCTGGGGCCAACCAAGAGACCCAGTACTTC,CASSLAGANQETQYF
TRBJ1-2,TRBV7-2,-,13,-,TGTGCCAGCAGCTTAACAGGGAGGTATGGCTACACCTTC,CASSLTGRYGYTF
TRBJ2-7,TRBV2,TRBD2,13,-,TGTGCCAGCAGACTAGCGGGCCTCTACGAGCAGTACTTC,CASRLAGLYEQYF
TRBJ2-7,TRBV4-3,-,15,-,TGCGCCAGCAGCCAAGACCCCCGGGGCTCCTACGAGCAGTACTTC,CASSQDPRGSYEQYF
TRBJ2-7,TRBV7-9,-,12,-,TGTGCCAGCAATATTGGATCCTACGAGCAGTACTTC,CASNIGSYEQYF
TRBJ2-5,TRBV7-2,-,13,-,TGTGCCAGCAGCTCCCCTTACCAAGAGACCCAGTACTTC,CASSSPYQETQYF
TRBJ2-7,TRBV7-2,-,13,-,TGTGCCAGCAGCCCTCAGCTCCCGTCCGAGCAGTACTTC,CASSPQLPSEQYF
TRBJ2-2,TRBV18,TRBD1,15,-,TGTGCCAGCTCACCGACAGGGGGGAACACCGGGGAGCTGTTTTTT,CASSPTGGNTGELFF
TRBJ1-2,TRBV2,-,13,-,TGTGCCAGCAGTGAATCCGCAGGGTTGCGCTACACCTTC,CASSESAGLRYTF
TRBJ2-6,TRBV7-2,TRBD1,18,-,TGTGCCAACTCGAAAGGACAGGGGGGCGACTCTGGGGCCAACGTCCTGACTTTC,CANSKGQGGDSGANVLTF
TRBJ2-5,TRBV6-6,-,14,-,TGTGCCAGCAGTTCGACAGGCTGGGGGGAGACCCAGTACTTC,CASSSTGWGETQYF
TRBJ2-1,TRBV14,-,15,-,TGTGCCAGCAGCGTTCGGGACTCTCAAGGAAGTGAGCAGTTCTTC,CASSVRDSQGSEQFF
TRBJ1-4,TRBV5-4,-,12,few,TGTGCCAGCAGTCTGGGGGATGAAAAACTGTTTTTT,CASSLGDEKLFF
TRBJ2-3,TRBV5-6,-,16,-,TGTGCCAGCAGCTTGGCGGGGGGCAGAAGCACAGATACGCAGTATTTT,CASSLAGGRSTDTQYF
TRBJ1-4,TRBV4-3,TRBD1,14,-,TGCGCCAGCCAGGACAGGGTCTCTAATGAAAAACTGTTTTTT,CASQDRVSNEKLFF
TRBJ2-1,TRBV4-3,TRBD2,17,-,TGCGCCAGCAGCTCGAAGCTAGCGGGACCCCGGGGGAATGAGCAGTTCTTC,CASSSKLAGPRGNEQFF
TRBJ2-1,TRBV29-1,TRBD2,15,-,TGCAGCGTTACAAGCAGCGGGAGGGCCGGAAATGAGCAGTTCTTC,CSVTSSGRAGNEQFF
TRBJ1-1,TRBV27,-,15,-,TGTGCCAGCAGTTTACTCCCGACAGGCGGGACTGAAGCTTTCTTT,CASSLLPTGGTEAFF
TRBJ1-1,TRBV5-1,-,13,-,TGCGCCAGCAGCTTGGGCGGTCCGACTGAAGCTTTCTTT,CASSLGGPTEAFF
TRBJ2-7,TRBV5-1,-,13,-,TGCGCCAGCAGCTTGGGACTTGATTACGAGCAGTACTTC,CASSLGLDYEQYF
TRBJ1-5,TRBV6-6,TRBD1,15,-,TGTGCCAGCAGTCTCAGGGGGTCAGGCAATCAGCCCCAGCATTTT,CASSLRGSGNQPQHF
TRBJ2-5,TRBV5-1,-,16,once,TGCGCCAGCAGCTTGGCGCCTAGCGAGCCACGGGAGACCCAGTACTTC,CASSLAPSEPRETQYF
TRBJ1-1,TRBV29-1,-,12,-,TGCAGCGCCGGGCACAAAAACACTGAAGCTTTCTTT,CSAGHKNTEAFF
TRBJ1-2,TRBV7-2,-,19,-,TGTGCCAGCAGCTCAGTGTCGGGACTCTCAATTAGCAACGACTATGGCTACACCTTC,CASSSVSGLSISNDYGYTF
TRBJ2-5,TRBV5-6,-,13,-,TGTGCCAGCACCCGGGGTTCTTGGGGGACCCAGTACTTC,CASTRGSWGTQYF
TRBJ1-1,TRBV4-1,-,17,-,TGCGCCAGCAGCCAACTATTACTGAAGACAGGTAACACTGAAGCTTTCTTT,CASSQLLLKTGNTEAFF
TRBJ1-4,TRBV4-1,-,14,-,TGCGCCAGCAGCCCAAACGAGGGCGGCGAAAAACTGTTTTTT,CASSPNEGGEKLFF
TRBJ2-7,TRBV7-2,-,13,once,TGTGCCAGCAGCTTATTCCGGGCGGGGGAGCAGTACTTC,CASSLFRAGEQYF
TRBJ1-5,TRBV19,-,15,once,TGTGCCAGTAGTATGGGGGGCTCGGGCAATCAGCCCCAGCATTTT,CASSMGGSGNQPQHF
TRBJ1-2,TRBV10-3,TRBD1,15,-,TGTGCCATCAGTGATGCAGGGGGCATAAACTATGGCTACACCTTC,CAISDAGGINYGYTF
TRBJ2-5,TRBV5-6,TRBD1,17,-,TGTGCCAGCAGCGACTCCGGGACAGGGGGCGAGACGGAGACCCAGTACTTC,CASSDSGTGGETETQYF
TRBJ1-2,TRBV5-4,-,13,-,TGTGCCAGCAGCCCCCTTCAAGGGAATGGCTACACCTTC,CASSPLQGNGYTF
TRBJ2-1,TRBV9,TRBD2,15,-,TGTGCCAGCAGCTCCGGACTAGCGCCCCACAATGAGCAGTTCTTC,CASSSGLAPHNEQFF
TRBJ1-1,TRBV29-1,-,12,-,TGCAGCGTTGATGGGGGTGGCACTGAAGCTTTCTTT,CSVDGGGTEAFF
TRBJ1-1,TRBV5-1,-,13,few,TGCGCCAGCAGCTATACCTGGGACACTGAAGCTTTCTTT,CASSYTWDTEAFF
TRBJ2-7,TRBV6-5,TRBD2,16,-,TGTGCCAGCAGTTACTGGGAGGGCCGTTCCTCCTACGAGCAGTACTTC,CASSYWEGRSSYEQYF
TRBJ2-7,TRBV28,-,16,-,TGTGCCAGCAGTTTCGGCTATTACTTATCCCCTTACGAGCAGTACTTC,CASSFGYYLSPYEQYF
TRBJ2-5,TRBV15,-,14,-,TGTGCCACCAGCAGAGCAGGGGACCAAGAGACCCAGTACTTC,CATSRAGDQETQYF
TRBJ2-7,TRBV6-6,-,14,-,TGTGCCAGCAGACAAACCTCCTGGGGTGCCGAGCAGTACTTC,CASRQTSWGAEQYF
TRBJ1-2,TRBV28,-,17,-,TGTGCCAGCAGTTTAACGGACATCTCTGTCCCTAACTATGGCTACACCTTC,CASSLTDISVPNYGYTF
TRBJ2-5,TRBV2,-,12,-,TGTGCCAGCAGTGAGAGGAAAGAGACCCAGTACTTC,CASSERKETQYF
TRBJ2-1,TRBV7-9,TRBD1,15,-,TGTGCCAGCAGCTTATCGACAGGGGGCTACAATGAGCAGTTCTTC,CASSLSTGGYNEQFF
TRBJ2-7,TRBV5-4,TRBD1,14,-,TGTGCCAGCAGCGATGGACAGGGGTCCCACGAGCAGTACTTC,CASSDGQGSHEQYF
TRBJ2-1,TRBV7-2,TRBD1,13,-,TGTGCCAGCAGCTGGACAGGTTACAATGAGCAGTTCTTC,CASSWTGYNEQFF
TRBJ1-5,TRBV5-1,-,15,-,TGCGCCAGCAGCGCTACAGGTCATAGCAATCAGCCCCAGCATTTT,CASSATGHSNQPQHF
TRBJ2-7,TRBV28,TRBD2,16,-,TGTGCCAGCAGTTTAGCGGGAGGTTTGAGCTCCTACGAGCAGTACTTC,CASSLAGGLSSYEQYF
TRBJ2-2,TRBV5-1,TRBD2,17,-,TGCGCCAGCAGCCCCACGGGAGCGGGGGGGAACACCGGGGAGCTGTTTTTT,CASSPTGAGGNTGELFF
TRBJ1-1,TRBV25-1,-,15,-,TGTGCCAGCAGTGAATGGGGGCAGGGGAACACTGAAGCTTTCTTT,CASSEWGQGNTEAFF
TRBJ1-3,TRBV15,-,15,once,TGTGCCACCAGCAGGGACCGGCAGGGTGGAAACACCATATATTTT,CATSRDRQGGNTIYF
TRBJ2-5,TRBV18,-,12,-,TGTGCCAGCTCGTCACTCCAAGAGACCCAGTACTTC,CASSSLQETQYF
TRBJ2-7,TRBV15,TRBD1,14,-,TGTGCCACCAGCCGCCGGGACAGGGCCTACGAGCAGTACTTC,CATSRRDRAYEQYF
TRBJ2-7,TRBV5-4,-,12,-,TGTGCCAGCAGCCGGAATACCTACGAGCAGTACTTC,CASSRNTYEQYF
TRBJ1-5,TRBV19,-,15,-,TGTGCCAGTAGTGAAACAGCCTATAGCAATCAGCCCCAGCATTTT,CASSETAYSNQPQHF
TRBJ2-1,TRBV7-2,TRBD2,15,-,TGTGCCAGCAGCTCGACTAGCGGGGCTTACAATGAGCAGTTCTTC,CASSSTSGAYNEQFF